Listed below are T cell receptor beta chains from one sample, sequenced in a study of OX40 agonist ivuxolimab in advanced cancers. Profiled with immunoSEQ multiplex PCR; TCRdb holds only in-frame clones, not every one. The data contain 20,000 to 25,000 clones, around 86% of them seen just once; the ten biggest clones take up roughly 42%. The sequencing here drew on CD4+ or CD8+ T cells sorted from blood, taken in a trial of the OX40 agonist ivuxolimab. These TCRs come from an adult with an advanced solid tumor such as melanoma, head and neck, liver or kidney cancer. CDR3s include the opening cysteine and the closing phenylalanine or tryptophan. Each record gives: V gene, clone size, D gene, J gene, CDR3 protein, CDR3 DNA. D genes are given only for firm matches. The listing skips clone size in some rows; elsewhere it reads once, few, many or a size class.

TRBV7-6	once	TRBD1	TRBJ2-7	CASSLAWGTGDPYEQYF	TGTGCCAGCAGCTTAGCGTGGGGGACAGGGGATCCCTACGAGCAGTACTTC
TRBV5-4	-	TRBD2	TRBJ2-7	CASSLGEGLAESYEQYF	TGTGCCAGCAGCTTGGGGGAGGGACTAGCGGAATCCTACGAGCAGTACTTC
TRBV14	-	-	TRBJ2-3	CASSLGGGRDTQYF	TGTGCCAGCAGCCTAGGCGGGGGCCGAGATACGCAGTATTTT
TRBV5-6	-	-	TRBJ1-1	CASSLQGRSLNTEAFF	TGTGCCAGCAGTCTTCAGGGGCGCAGCTTGAACACTGAAGCTTTCTTT
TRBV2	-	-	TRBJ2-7	CASRDRTGGRLYEQYF	TGTGCCAGCAGGGACCGGACCGGGGGGCGACTCTACGAGCAGTACTTC
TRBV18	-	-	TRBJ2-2	CASPGGRATGELFF	TGTGCCAGCCCTGGAGGCAGGGCCACCGGGGAGCTGTTTTTT
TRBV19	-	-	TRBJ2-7	CASSIEFRVPYEQYF	TGTGCCAGTAGTATAGAGTTTAGGGTACCCTACGAGCAGTACTTC
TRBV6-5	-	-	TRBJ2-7	CASSYGGTYEQYF	TGTGCCAGCAGTTACGGGGGAACCTACGAGCAGTACTTC
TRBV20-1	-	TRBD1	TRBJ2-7	CSAQGEYEQYF	TGCAGTGCACAGGGGGAGTACGAGCAGTACTTC
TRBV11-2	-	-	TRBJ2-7	CASSTLLQSGHSYEQYF	TGTGCCAGCAGCACCCTTCTGCAGAGCGGGCACTCCTACGAGCAGTACTTC
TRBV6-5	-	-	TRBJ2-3	CASSPGISSTDTQYF	TGTGCCAGCAGCCCTGGGATTTCTAGCACAGATACGCAGTATTTT
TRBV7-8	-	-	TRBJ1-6	CASSPSTKSYNSPLHF	TGTGCCAGCAGCCCGTCGACCAAATCCTATAATTCACCCCTCCACTTT
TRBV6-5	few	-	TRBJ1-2	CASSSRPLNYGYTF	TGTGCCAGCAGTTCAAGACCGCTAAACTATGGCTACACCTTC
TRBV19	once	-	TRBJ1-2	CATHNTDRWNGYTF	TGTGCCACCCACAACACCGACCGGTGGAATGGCTACACCTTC
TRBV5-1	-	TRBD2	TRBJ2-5	CASSAGTSGSRGQETQYF	TGCGCCAGCAGCGCCGGGACTAGCGGGAGTCGGGGGCAAGAGACCCAGTACTTC
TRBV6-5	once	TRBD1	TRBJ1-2	CASLYSGTGDYGYTF	TGTGCCAGCCTCTACTCCGGGACAGGGGACTATGGCTACACCTTC
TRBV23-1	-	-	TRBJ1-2	CAAGTMLYGYTF	TGCGCCGCCGGGACAATGCTGTATGGCTACACCTTC
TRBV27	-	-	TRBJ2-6	CASSLSGANVLTF	TGTGCCAGCAGTTTGTCTGGGGCCAACGTCCTGACTTTC
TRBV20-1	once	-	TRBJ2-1	CSGGSNEQFF	TGCAGTGGGGGGAGTAATGAGCAGTTCTTC
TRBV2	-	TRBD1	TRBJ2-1	CASSVTGQEFYNEQFF	TGTGCCAGCAGCGTTACCGGACAGGAGTTCTACAATGAGCAGTTCTTC
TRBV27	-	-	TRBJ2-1	CATSYMGLRGMSYNEQFF	TGTGCCACCAGCTACATGGGGCTTCGCGGGATGTCCTACAATGAGCAGTTCTTC
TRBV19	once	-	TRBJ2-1	CASSIGGNEQFF	TGTGCCAGTAGTATAGGGGGCAATGAGCAGTTCTTC
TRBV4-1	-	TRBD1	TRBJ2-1	CASSQGQGAVGEQFF	TGCGCCAGCAGCCAAGGACAGGGGGCTGTGGGTGAGCAGTTCTTC
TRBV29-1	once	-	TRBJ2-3	CSVEGREYARVRTDTQYF	TGCAGCGTTGAGGGCAGGGAGTACGCGCGAGTTAGGACAGATACGCAGTATTTT
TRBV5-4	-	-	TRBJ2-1	CASRLGADEQFF	TGTGCCAGCAGATTAGGCGCAGATGAGCAGTTCTTC
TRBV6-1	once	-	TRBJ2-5	CASSARNQETQYF	TGTGCCAGCAGTGCCAGAAACCAAGAGACCCAGTACTTC
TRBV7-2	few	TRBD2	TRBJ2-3	CASSLSRPSGHTDTQYF	TGTGCCAGCAGCTTATCCCGCCCTAGCGGACACACAGATACGCAGTATTTT